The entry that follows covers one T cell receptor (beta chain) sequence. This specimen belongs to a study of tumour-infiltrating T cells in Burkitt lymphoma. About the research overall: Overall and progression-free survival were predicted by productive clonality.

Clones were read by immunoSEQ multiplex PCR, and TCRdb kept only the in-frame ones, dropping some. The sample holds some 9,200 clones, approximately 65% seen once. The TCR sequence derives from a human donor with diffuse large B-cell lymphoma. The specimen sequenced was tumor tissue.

Written as DNA, the CDR3 is TGCGCCAGCAGCTTGGAATCCCGGAGCTCCTACAATGAGCAGTTCTTC. Protein: CASSLESRSSYNEQFF. The J gene is TRBJ2-1, the V gene TRBV5-1; D ambiguous. From germline, CDR1 is SGHRS and CDR2 YFSETQ. Trimming shortened V by 0 bases and J by 0 bases, and 10 bases separated the two germline ends. This CDR3 is 16 amino acids long.